This T cell receptor (beta chain) was profiled in a study of tumor and adjacent non-tumor tissue in lung cancer. Study background: Samples averaged roughly 4.2 million productive TCRbeta reads each.

A remark on this clonotype: An end of the junction differs from the germline gene, which may be a read error.

TCRbeta libraries were built with three rounds of nested PCR, modified from ARM-PCR. TCRdb re-analysed the multiplex PCR reads in MiXCR, keeping a single row per CDR3 protein. The table records 77,000 or so distinct CDR3 sequences, 60% to 85% of them present only once. The CDR3 is made up of 17 amino acids. Germline-derived CDR1 and CDR2 are MGHRA and YSYEKL. RNA was extracted from bulk tissue without any cell sorting. The sequence was obtained from a woman between 45 and 60 years old with non-small cell lung cancer. The chain carries TRBV4-1 and TRBJ2-1; D gene ambiguous. What was sequenced was lung tumor tissue. CDR3 DNA sequence: TGCGCCAACAGCCTCAGCCCATTGCACGGCTCCTACAATGAGCAGTTCTTC. The encoded protein is CANSLSPLHGSYNEQFF.